These 5 T cell receptor beta chains came from one sample sequenced in a study of early T cells in non-severe SARS-CoV-2 infection. TCRdb recomputed calls from the 5' RACE reads with MiXCR, one row per CDR3 protein. The table shows some 87,000 distinct CDR3 sequences, with 10% to 15% occurring only once. The sequencing input was whole blood. The receptors here all came from an adult who was a healthcare worker with PCR-confirmed SARS-CoV-2 infection or an uninfected control (not recorded which).

The chain links TRBV3-1 to TRBJ2-3; D remains ambiguous. Looked up from germline, CDR1 is LGHDT and CDR2 is YNNKEL (reference sequence). The CDR3 spans 15 residues. Between the trimmed V and J ends, which lost 0 bases and 0 bases, there was a span of 7 bases. CDR3 in amino acids: CASSQDPSSTDTQYF. The CDR3 DNA reads as TGTGCCAGCAGCCAAGATCCCTCTAGCACAGATACGCAGTATTTT.

This clonotype was observed at least ten times. The chain has TRBV7-6 and TRBJ1-1; a possible D gene is TRBD1 (5 bases). The CDR3 contains 15 residues. Trimming pared 5 bases from V and 5 bases from J, leaving 18 bases between. Germline lookup yields CDR1 SGHVS and CDR2 FNYEAQ. Written as DNA, the CDR3 is TGTGCCAGCAGCCATTCCCAGGGTCTTCGGACTGAAGCTTTCTTT. Its protein product is CASSHSQGLRTEAFF.

This clonotype showed up just a few times. The V gene is TRBV10-2, the J gene TRBJ1-1; D is unclear. The V end lost 1 base, the J end lost 5 bases, and 11 bases lay between the germline ends. Germline V gives CDR1 WSHSY, CDR2 SAAADI. The CDR3 spans 14 residues. CDR3 DNA sequence: TGCGCCAGCAGTGAGTTTAACTATATAACTGAAGCTTTCTTT. Amino acids: CASSEFNYITEAFF.

This clonotype occurred a few times. V gene TRBV27 combines with J gene TRBJ2-3; 12 nucleotides agree with TRBD2. Germline V lookup: CDR1 MNHEY, CDR2 SMNVEV (reference sequence). The length of the CDR3 is 15 residues. The J segment lost 3 bases and the V segment lost 11 bases, leaving 9 bases of the junction unmatched. The CDR3 region has the DNA TGTGCCTGCTCCCTGACTAGCGGGAGAACAGATACGCAGTATTTT. Translated: CACSLTSGRTDTQYF.

This chain connects TRBV27 to TRBJ2-4, with 11 bases that match TRBD1. V dropped 6 bases and J dropped 10; count of bases not matched to a gene: 5. This CDR3 comprises 13 residues. In germline, CDR1 is MNHEY, CDR2 SMNVEV (reference sequence). CDR3 sequence: CASRDRGLWIQYF. DNA of the CDR3: TGTGCCAGCAGGGACAGGGGGCTTTGGATTCAGTACTTC.